These 26 T cell receptor beta chains came from one sample sequenced in a study of Graves' ophthalmopathy and Graves' hyperthyroidism (dated by TCRdb to the late 2010s). The instrument was an Illumina HiSeq 2000. For repertoire sequencing, TCR beta CDR3 regions were amplified from RNA transcripts. The first round was an RT-PCR using HTBI primers with the Qiagen OneStep RT-PCR kit, and this first round was followed by a second-round multiplex PCR, then size selection and purification. TCRdb passed the public sequencing reads through fastp at Q25 and MiXCR, retaining productive beta sequences. A single entry per CDR3 protein holds the most common genes and DNA from its merged rows. The sample data list around 1,000,000 distinct CDR3 sequences, and roughly 35% of these were observed just once. The ten largest clones add up to 8.5% to 14% of the sample. Material: peripheral blood or thyroid tissue (not recorded which). These TCRs come from an adult man with Graves' hyperthyroidism.

This clonotype was counted between two and nine times. Here the CDR3 DNA reads TGTGCCAGCAGCGGGACTAGCCAGGCGAAAGAGACCCAGTACTTC. Its translation is CASSGTSQAKETQYF. The rearrangement uses TRBV28 and TRBJ2-5; 9 bases fit TRBD2. CDR1 is MDHEN, CDR2 SYDVKM, per germline. The length of the CDR3 is 15 residues. The J segment lost 3 bases and the V segment lost 6 bases, leaving 8 bases of the junction unmatched.

A single count supports this clonotype. The chain has TRBV11-2 and TRBJ1-5, with TRBD1 matching 7 bases. The germline V gene has CDR1 SGHAT and CDR2 FQNNGV. The V gene end was trimmed by 5 bases and the J gene end by 14 bases; junction bases not matched to a gene: 18. The CDR3 is made up of 15 amino acids. CDR3: CASSPIAGGGRYEHF. DNA of the CDR3: TGTGCCAGCAGCCCGATCGCAGGGGGGGGGAGGTACGAGCATTTT. Together with reference TRBV11-2 and TRBJ1-5, the CDR3 gives the full variable domain: EAGVAQSPRYKIIEKRQSVAFWCNPISGHATLYWYQQILGQGPKLLIQFQNNGVVDDSQLPKDRFSAERLKGVDSTLKIQPAKLEDSAVYLCASSPIAGGGRYEHFGDGTRLSIL.

The genes are TRBV5-1 and TRBJ1-2; TRBD1 is a possible D gene (6 bases). Trimming stripped 5 bases from V and 7 bases from J, with 15 bases between. The CDR3 runs 13 residues. Germline CDR1 reads SGHRS; CDR2 reads YFSETQ. CDR3 region: CASSPYRAAGYTF. The CDR3 nucleotides are TGCGCCAGCAGTCCTTACAGGGCTGCTGGCTACACCTTC.

This clonotype was picked up one time. The rearrangement uses TRBV12-3 or TRBV12-4 and TRBJ1-6; TRBD1 is a possible D gene (6 bases). V shed 7 bases and J shed 13 bases, with 23 bases lying between them. The CDR3 spans 15 residues. This CDR3 reads CASNPGRSGGQPLHF. The CDR3 DNA reads TGTGCCAGCAATCCGGGACGGTCGGGCGGACAGCCCCTCCACTTT.

This clonotype was seen a few times. The chain uses TRBV12-3 or TRBV12-4 and TRBJ1-2; D is undetermined. The CDR3 runs 16 residues. Trimming took 6 bases from V and 3 from J, leaving 20 bases between them. The CDR3 region is CASSPSGSGGDYGYTF. The CDR3 DNA sequence: TGTGCCAGCAGCCCCTCGGGGTCGGGCGGGGACTATGGCTACACCTTC.

This rearrangement joins TRBV20-1 to TRBJ1-1, with D unresolved. Trimming shortened V by 3 bases and J by 0 bases, and 8 bases separated the two germline ends. This CDR3 spans 13 amino acids. Germline values: CDR1 DFQATT, CDR2 SNEGSKA (reference sequence). The CDR3 is CSASPNMNTEAFF. CDR3 sequence (DNA): TGCAGTGCTAGTCCTAACATGAACACTGAAGCTTTCTTT.

This chain uses TRBV7-9 with TRBJ2-6, with D uncertain. The CDR3 is made up of 14 amino acids. Germline V gives CDR1 SEHNR, CDR2 FQNEAQ (reference sequence). Trimming pared 2 bases from V and 10 bases from J, leaving 12 bases between. CDR3 in DNA: TGTGCCAGCAGCTTAAGGAAACAGACTAACGTCCTGACTTTC. It encodes CASSLRKQTNVLTF.

The genes are TRBV19 and TRBJ2-7, with D possibly TRBD1 on 5 matching bases. CDR1 is LNHDA and CDR2 is SQIVND in the germline V gene (reference sequence). The length of the CDR3 is 15 residues. The ends were cut back, 6 bases at V and 8 bases at J, with 23 bases in the middle. The CDR3 DNA reads TGTGCCAGTAGCCACCAAGGGCCAGGGATTGCCAAGCAGTACTTC. Translation gives CASSHQGPGIAKQYF.

Only a few counts were recorded for this clonotype. This chain uses TRBV7-9 with TRBJ2-3; no reliable D call. V was cut by 2 bases and J by 3 bases, with 6 bases left in between. Germline lookup yields CDR1 SEHNR and CDR2 FQNEAQ (reference sequence). This CDR3 comprises 13 residues. The CDR3 spells CASSLPRTDTQYF. Written as DNA, the CDR3 is TGTGCCAGCAGCTTACCCCGGACAGATACGCAGTATTTT.

The chain carries TRBV28 and TRBJ1-5; D not resolved. The germline V gene has CDR1 MDHEN and CDR2 SYDVKM. This CDR3 region has 15 residues. The V gene lost 5 bases and the J gene lost 0 bases, with 11 bases spanning the gap. CDR3: CASSRRKNSNQPQHF. In DNA, the CDR3 is TGTGCCAGCAGTCGACGGAAAAATAGCAATCAGCCCCAGCATTTT.

The sample holds a few counts of this clonotype. The V and J genes are TRBV20-1 and TRBJ1-2, with 7 nucleotides matching TRBD1. The trim removed 8 bases at V and 3 bases at J, leaving 12 bases unmatched. Germline CDR1 is DFQATT and CDR2 is SNEGSKA (reference sequence). CDR3 length: 14 residues. The CDR3, as DNA: TGCAGTCCCCGGAGGCAGGGGGGGGACTATGGCTACACCTTC. Amino acids: CSPRRQGGDYGYTF.

The chain joins TRBV20-1 to TRBJ1-1, with D unresolved. Germline V lookup: CDR1 DFQATT, CDR2 SNEGSKA (reference sequence). Trimming pared 4 bases from V and 11 bases from J, leaving 8 bases between. This CDR3 comprises 9 residues. The CDR3 here is CSAKVGAFF. The CDR3 region has the DNA TGCAGTGCTAAGGTCGGGGCTTTCTTT.

This clonotype was seen more than once but under ten times. The chain recombines TRBV12-3 or TRBV12-4 with TRBJ1-2; D may be TRBD1 (5 bases). Deletions cut 6 bases from V and 4 bases from J, with 15 bases between. This CDR3 region has 14 residues. CDR3 DNA sequence: TGTGCCAGCAGACTCGGGGGTCAGGGCTATGGCTACACCTTC. Its protein is CASRLGGQGYGYTF.

This clonotype was counted at least ten times. The chain links TRBV20-1 to TRBJ1-6; 10 bases are shared with TRBD1. CDR3 length equals 18 residues. Unmatched junction bases numbered 8, after V lost 3 bases and J lost 0 bases. Germline V gives CDR1 DFQATT, CDR2 SNEGSKA (reference sequence). Here the CDR3 reads CSARSRDRGYSYNSPLHF. CDR3 sequence (DNA): TGCAGTGCTAGGTCCCGGGACAGGGGCTACTCCTATAATTCACCCCTCCACTTT.

This clonotype was seen a few times. The genes are TRBV12-3 or TRBV12-4 and TRBJ1-2, with D perhaps TRBD1 (5 bases). Trimming cost V 5 bases and J 1 base, with 11 bases left between them. The CDR3 is 14 amino acids. The CDR3 loop reads CASSPNGGNYGYTF. CDR3 nucleotide sequence: TGTGCCAGCAGTCCCAACGGGGGTAACTATGGCTACACCTTC.

This clonotype was observed at least ten times. The V call is TRBV29-1, the J call TRBJ1-2; D is unresolved. CDR1 is SQVTM and CDR2 is ANQGSEA in the germline V gene. The ends were cut back, 4 bases at V and 3 bases at J, with 9 bases in the middle. The CDR3 loop spans 12 amino acids. CDR3 sequence: CSVGNGYYGYTF. CDR3 nucleotide sequence: TGCAGCGTTGGGAACGGATACTATGGCTACACCTTC.

This clonotype was seen many times. The V and J genes are TRBV9 and TRBJ2-7; possible D gene TRBD2, 6 bases. Germline V gene lookup returns CDR1 SGDLS and CDR2 YYNGEE. Trimming took off 3 bases at V and 6 bases at J, with 13 bases between the two ends. The CDR3 length is 13 residues. CDR3 coding DNA: TGTGCCAGCAGCGGAATGACGGGGGTCGAGCAGTACTTC. Translating gives CASSGMTGVEQYF.

This clonotype was counted a few times. J is TRBJ1-1 and V is TRBV20-1, with D maybe TRBD1 (5 bases). Looked up from germline, CDR1 is DFQATT and CDR2 is SNEGSKA (reference sequence). The V end was cut by 2 bases, the J end by 13 bases, with 11 bases between. The CDR3 spans 10 residues. The chain's CDR3 is CSARLQGDFF. As DNA, the CDR3 is TGCAGTGCTAGACTGCAGGGCGATTTCTTT.

In its sample, this clonotype was seen many times. This chain uses TRBV7-2 with TRBJ1-2; no clear D. Germline CDR1 reads SGHTA; CDR2 reads FQGNSA. CDR3 length: 13 residues. The germline V and J ends were trimmed by 1 base and 4 bases, with 7 bases remaining between them. The chain's CDR3 is CASSLGRIYGYTF. The CDR3 DNA reads as TGTGCCAGCAGCTTAGGCAGGATCTATGGCTACACCTTC.

The chain carries TRBV10-3 and TRBJ2-7; TRBD2 matches at 14 bases. The CDR3 covers 15 residues. Germline V gene data show CDR1 as ENHRY and CDR2 as SYGVKD. With 6 bases clipped from V and 7 bases from J, the junction kept 8 bases outside the gene matches. CDR3 DNA sequence: TGTGCCATCAGGGCGAGGACTAGCGGGGGGAATGAGCAGTACTTC. Protein sequence: CAIRARTSGGNEQYF.

About this clonotype itself: An end of the junction does not agree with germline; a read error may underlie this. The genes are TRBV7-9 and TRBJ2-7, with 12 bases lining up with TRBD2. Germline CDR1 and CDR2: SEHNR and FQNEAQ (reference sequence). This CDR3 contains 17 residues. CDR3 amino acids: CASSPDLLAGGTGELYF. The CDR3 nucleotides are TGTGCCAGCAGCCCAGACCTACTAGCGGGAGGAACCGGGGAGCTGTACTTC.

A few counts support this clonotype. The chain recombines TRBV11-2 with TRBJ1-2; 8 bases align to TRBD1. Germline V lookup: CDR1 SGHAT, CDR2 FQNNGV. V was pared by 6 bases and J by 6 bases, with 6 bases of the junction left unmatched. CDR3 length equals 13 residues. The CDR3 DNA reads TGTGCCAGCAGGGTGACAGGGGACCATGGCTACACCTTC. It encodes CASRVTGDHGYTF.

Ten or more counts support this clonotype. The chain carries TRBV24-1 and TRBJ2-3; no clear D. Germline V gene lookup returns CDR1 KGHDR and CDR2 SFDVKD. Trimming stripped 3 bases from V and 8 bases from J, with 17 bases between. This CDR3 comprises 15 residues. The CDR3, as DNA: TGTGCCACCAGTGATCCACAAGACTCTGGCGGTACGCAGTATTTT. Translating it yields CATSDPQDSGGTQYF.

J is TRBJ2-5 and V is TRBV5-1, with a weak D call TRBD1 (6 bases). Germline V gene sequence: CDR1 SGHRS, CDR2 YFSETQ. The CDR3 has 13 amino acids. V was shortened by 4 bases and J by 0 bases, with 7 bases between the two germline ends. The CDR3 loop is CASSRDNQETQYF. DNA of the CDR3: TGCGCCAGCAGCCGGGACAACCAAGAGACCCAGTACTTC.

V gene TRBV20-1 combines with J gene TRBJ2-6, with 7 bases fitting TRBD1. The CDR3 spans 17 residues. Germline V gives CDR1 DFQATT, CDR2 SNEGSKA (reference sequence). The V gene end was trimmed by 3 bases and the J gene end by 0 bases; junction bases not matched to a gene: 8. CDR3 coding DNA: TGCAGTGCTAGTTTGGACAGGCTATACTCTGGGGCCAACGTCCTGACTTTC. Protein sequence: CSASLDRLYSGANVLTF.

The CDR3 reads CASSHDLLGDQETQYF. The CDR3 bases are TGTGCCAGCAGCCACGACCTCCTAGGGGACCAAGAGACCCAGTACTTC. This chain connects TRBV12-3 or TRBV12-4 to TRBJ2-5, with a tentative D call TRBD1 (5 bases). This CDR3 contains 16 residues. V lost 6 bases to trimming and J lost 0 bases, with 17 bases between them.